This T cell receptor beta chain stems from a study of T cells in Graves' hyperthyroidism and ophthalmopathy (dated by TCRdb to 2018 to 2020). About the investigation overall: Peripheral blood was sampled at the time of initial diagnosis, prior to any treatment. TCR V-J signatures able to tell the groups apart were searched for in a discovery cohort of 90 to 100 patients, of whom over 40 had Graves' ophthalmopathy and 57 had stable Graves' hyperthyroidism. Prospective prediction of ophthalmopathy was tested in an independent validation cohort of fewer than 20 hyperthyroidism patients and 15 to 17 patients who later progressed to ophthalmopathy. For training and testing, the roughly 93 patients in the discovery cohort were randomly divided in a 7:3 ratio. Thyroid tissue and blood T-cell repertoires from more than five Graves' hyperthyroidism patients were also compared in the study. Following sampling, methimazole starting at 30 mg daily was given to hyperthyroidism patients, and high-dose intravenous methylprednisolone was given to ophthalmopathy patients. TCR Vbeta CDR3 sequencing of 130 to 150 peripheral blood samples (approximately 44 ophthalmopathy, about 74 hyperthyroidism and some 17 progressor patients) is reported in the paper. What the authors observed across the whole study: No statistical method was used to set the sample size in advance, and investigators knew the group allocation. During validation, the model predicted progression to ophthalmopathy a median of approximately six months ahead of onset, with just under 71% sensitivity and about 75% specificity. Most expanded thyroid clonotypes (frequency above 0.001) were also detected in blood, a finding suggesting that blood repertoires may reflect thyroid immune responses. In cross-validation, a model built on a 13 V-J signature told ophthalmopathy apart from stable hyperthyroidism with about 90% sensitivity and roughly 83% specificity, and in testing the same model reached 80%/75%.

CDR1 SGHAT and CDR2 FQNNGV are derived from the germline V gene. Its CDR3 holds 15 amino acids, cysteine through phenylalanine. Only the CDR3 DNA stays, 45 bases, in frame from base 1. V loses 3 bases of germline sequence and J loses 2 bases, and the interval between the two ends is 13 bases. Amplification of TCR beta CDR3 regions was carried out from RNA transcripts. A first-round RT-PCR of the TCR CDR3 used the HTBI primer set with the Qiagen OneStep RT-PCR kit. A second multiplex PCR round built the libraries, followed by size selection and purification. Sequencing of the libraries was done on an Illumina HiSeq2000 using paired-end 100 bp reads. Concerning the study's data processing: SOAPnuke was used to process the raw data, removing reads that contained adapters or uncalled bases, had a mean Phred below 15, or lacked an exact match to the constant primer or identifier. High-quality paired reads were merged using COPE v1.2.5, and each unique nucleotide sequence was defined as a clonotype. MiTCR v1.1 was used to align the clonotypes against IMGT TRBV, TRBD and TRBJ reference segments. The analysis included only V-J combinations with a frequency above 0.0001, which together covered around 99% of the repertoires. The TCS score was defined as F50 (clonal expansion) divided by E x V (chaos), with BLOSUM62-based TCRdist calculated between CDR3 peptides within each V-J. Welch's t-statistics and random forest reduced around 550 V-J features to roughly 13, which were used in a naive Bayes classifier (R e1071). Using fastp trimming at Q25 and MiXCR clonotype assembly, TCRdb reanalyzed the public sequencing data and kept in-frame beta chains. Duplicate CDR3 protein sequences are folded into a single record with the most common DNA and genes. TCRdb assigned the V and J calls; the authors' analysis was not used. The sample data list about 520,000 distinct CDR3 sequences, and approximately 25% of these were observed just once. About 11% of the sample belongs to the ten largest clones.

With regard to this clonotype: Its antigen has not been determined. No much larger clone exists at a distance of one base, and base qualities are not known.

Ophthalmopathy patients had moderately to severely active disease, with a Clinical Activity Score of 3 or more, a NOSPECS grade of 4 or more, and a disease duration of less than 3 months. The study excluded patients with uncontrolled infections, other autoimmune diseases, pregnancy or lactation. Diagnoses relied on clinical symptoms, serum thyroxine and TRAb, thyroid ultrasound and orbital computed tomography. PBMCs were separated from roughly 9.3 ml of fresh peripheral blood using Ficoll-Paque density gradient centrifugation. Trizol reagent was used to extract total RNA, and RNA quality was then checked on an Agilent 2100 Bioanalyzer.

Material: blood. This TCR was sampled from a woman aged 25-40 years with Graves' ophthalmopathy. The chain is encoded by TRBV11-2 joined to TRBJ2-5; TRBD2 is a possible D gene, resting on 6 matching bases. The sequenced DNA: TGTGCCAGCAGCTTTTCGCGGGGACCTCAAGAGACCCAGTACTTC. Its amino acids are CASSFSRGPQETQYF.